A selection of T cell receptor beta chains follows, all from one sample in a study of blood T cell repertoires in COVID-19. Assay used: immunoSEQ multiplex PCR; TCRdb lists only in-frame clones, some missing. The sample has around 300,000 clones, almost 90% seen once; the top ten hold under 3%. Material for sequencing was peripheral blood. Receptors originate from a woman aged 25 to 45 with COVID-19, enrolled during active disease. Both conserved end residues are part of each CDR3. The D gene is left open where the match is weak. Expanded clones get a size class; other rows say once, few or many, or leave the size out.

clone size | CDR3 length | J gene | D gene | V gene | CDR3 DNA | CDR3 protein
once | 15 | TRBJ2-3 | - | TRBV19 | TGTGCCAGTAGTATTGGTACAGGGAATTCGGATACGCAGTATTTT | CASSIGTGNSDTQYF
- | 15 | TRBJ2-1 | TRBD2 | TRBV7-8 | TGTGCCAGCAGCTTAGGGGCGGGAGCCAACAATGAGCAGTTCTTC | CASSLGAGANNEQFF
- | 15 | TRBJ2-3 | - | TRBV7-3 | TGTGCCAGCAGCTTAGTCTCCGGGAGCACAGATACGCAGTATTTT | CASSLVSGSTDTQYF
- | 14 | TRBJ1-1 | - | TRBV3-1/TRBV3-2 | TGTGCCAGCAGCCATAGCGGCAGGCCCACTGAAGCTTTCTTT | CASSHSGRPTEAFF
- | 11 | TRBJ2-1 | TRBD2 | TRBV20-1 | TGCAGTGCTAGATTAGCGGGAGGGCAGTTCTTC | CSARLAGGQFF
- | 16 | TRBJ1-2 | TRBD1 | TRBV2 | TGTGCCAGCAGTTATGAGACAGGGGGTCGGGGCTATGGCTACACCTTC | CASSYETGGRGYGYTF
- | 15 | TRBJ1-1 | TRBD1 | TRBV5-4 | TGTGCCAGCCAAGGGACAGCGTCAATGAACACTGAAGCTTTCTTT | CASQGTASMNTEAFF
few | 15 | TRBJ1-5 | - | TRBV28 | TGTGCCAGCACCCTCTCAGGGGCAGCGACGGAGCCCCAGCATTTT | CASTLSGAATEPQHF
- | 15 | TRBJ1-1 | - | TRBV2 | TGTGCCAGCAGTGAGTGGGGGGGGCCGGGCACTGAAGCTTTCTTT | CASSEWGGPGTEAFF
- | 16 | TRBJ2-2 | - | TRBV27 | TGTGCCAGCAGTTTAAGAGGGCAGGCAAGGACCGGGGAGCTGTTTTTT | CASSLRGQARTGELFF
- | 12 | TRBJ1-2 | - | TRBV6-5 | TGTGCCAGCAGGGAGCTGAACTATGGCTACACCTTC | CASRELNYGYTF
once | 14 | TRBJ1-4 | - | TRBV10-1 | TGCGCCAGCAGTGCCCGGGCAACTAATGAAAAACTGTTTTTT | CASSARATNEKLFF
- | 13 | TRBJ1-2 | TRBD1 | TRBV2 | TGTGCCAGCAAAAGGACAGGGGACTATGGCTACACCTTC | CASKRTGDYGYTF
- | 15 | TRBJ1-1 | - | TRBV3-1/TRBV3-2 | TGTGCCAGCAGCCATTTGGACAGTATGGGCACTGAAGCTTTCTTT | CASSHLDSMGTEAFF
- | 12 | TRBJ2-1 | - | TRBV20-1 | TGCAGTGCTAGTGTGGCGAGGGATGAGCAGTTCTTC | CSASVARDEQFF
- | 11 | TRBJ1-2 | - | TRBV20-1 | TGCAGTGCACAGGGTAAAGTTGGCTACACCTTC | CSAQGKVGYTF
- | 18 | TRBJ2-1 | TRBD2 | TRBV3-1/TRBV3-2 | TGTGCCAGCAGCCAAGTTTTGGCGGGAGGGAGCTCCTACAATGAGCAGTTCTTC | CASSQVLAGGSSYNEQFF
- | 14 | TRBJ1-1 | - | TRBV20-1 | TGCAGTGCTAGTTATGGGAGTATGAACACTGAAGCTTTCTTT | CSASYGSMNTEAFF
- | 16 | TRBJ2-1 | - | TRBV10-3 | TGTGCCATCAGTGAATCGACAGAGAGGGGGTACAATGAGCAGTTCTTC | CAISESTERGYNEQFF
- | 16 | TRBJ2-1 | TRBD2 | TRBV19 | TGTGCCAGTACCCAGGGCGGACTAGCGGGAGCCAATGAGCAGTTCTTC | CASTQGGLAGANEQFF
- | 13 | TRBJ1-1 | TRBD1 | TRBV19 | TGTGCCAGTAGGCACCGGGACAGGGCGCAAGCTTTCTTT | CASRHRDRAQAFF
- | 15 | TRBJ2-7 | TRBD2 | TRBV27 | TGTGCCAGCAGTTTAAGTACTAGCGGGATTCGGGAGCAGTACTTC | CASSLSTSGIREQYF
- | 13 | TRBJ1-5 | - | TRBV10-3 | TGTGCCATCAGTCGAGATAGCAATCAGCCCCAGCATTTT | CAISRDSNQPQHF
- | 13 | TRBJ1-2 | - | TRBV6-2/TRBV6-3 | TGTGCCAGCAGTCCGGGAAATCTCTATGGCTACACCTTC | CASSPGNLYGYTF
- | 14 | TRBJ2-7 | - | TRBV25-1 | TGTGCCAGCAGTGAAGCAGGGGTCTCTTACGAGCAGTACTTC | CASSEAGVSYEQYF
- | 22 | TRBJ1-2 | TRBD1 | TRBV27 | TGTGCCAGCAGTTTACGGGGACAGGTGACGGTAGTGGATGTTGGTTCTAACTATGGCTACACCTTC | CASSLRGQVTVVDVGSNYGYTF
- | 16 | TRBJ2-1 | TRBD2 | TRBV7-9 | TGTGCCAGCAGCCCGCCGGGACTAGCGGGAGCTCTTGAGCAGTTCTTC | CASSPPGLAGALEQFF
- | 15 | TRBJ2-7 | TRBD1 | TRBV28 | TGTGCCAGCAGCCGGCCGGGACAGGGGGCCTACGAGCAGTACTTC | CASSRPGQGAYEQYF
- | 16 | TRBJ2-1 | TRBD2 | TRBV12-5 | TGTGCTAGTCATGGGTTACTTGGACTAGCGAACAATGAGCAGTTCTTC | CASHGLLGLANNEQFF